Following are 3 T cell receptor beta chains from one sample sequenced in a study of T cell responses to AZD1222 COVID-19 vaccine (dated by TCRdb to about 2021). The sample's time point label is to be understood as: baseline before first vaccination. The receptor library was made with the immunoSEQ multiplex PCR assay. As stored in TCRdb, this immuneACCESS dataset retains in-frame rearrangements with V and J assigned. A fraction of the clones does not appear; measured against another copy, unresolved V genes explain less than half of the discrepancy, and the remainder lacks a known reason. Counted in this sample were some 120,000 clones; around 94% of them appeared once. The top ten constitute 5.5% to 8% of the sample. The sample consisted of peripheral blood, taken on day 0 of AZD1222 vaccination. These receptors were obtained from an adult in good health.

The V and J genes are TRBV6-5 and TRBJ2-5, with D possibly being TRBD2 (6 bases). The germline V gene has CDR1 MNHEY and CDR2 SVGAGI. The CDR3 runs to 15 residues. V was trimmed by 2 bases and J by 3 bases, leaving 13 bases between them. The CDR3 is CASSYRGGIKETQYF. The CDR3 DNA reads TGTGCCAGCAGTTACAGGGGCGGGATAAAAGAGACCCAGTACTTC.

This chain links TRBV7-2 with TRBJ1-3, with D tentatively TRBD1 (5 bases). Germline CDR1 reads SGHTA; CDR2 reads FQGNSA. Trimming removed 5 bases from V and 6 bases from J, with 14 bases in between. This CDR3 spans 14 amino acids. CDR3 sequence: CASSPGGVENTIYF. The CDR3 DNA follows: TGTGCCAGCAGCCCCGGGGGGGTGGAAAACACCATATATTTT. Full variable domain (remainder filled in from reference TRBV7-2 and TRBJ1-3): GAGVSQSPSNKVTEKGKDVELRCDPISGHTALYWYRQSLGQGLEFLIYFQGNSAPDKSGLPSDRFSAERTGGSVSTLTIQRTQQEDSAVYLCASSPGGVENTIYFGEGSWLTVV.

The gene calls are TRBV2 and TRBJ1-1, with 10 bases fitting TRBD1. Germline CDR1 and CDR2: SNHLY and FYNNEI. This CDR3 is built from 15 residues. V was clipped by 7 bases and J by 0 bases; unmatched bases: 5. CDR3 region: CASTRTGGMNTEAFF. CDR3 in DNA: TGTGCCAGCACACGGACAGGGGGTATGAACACTGAAGCTTTCTTT. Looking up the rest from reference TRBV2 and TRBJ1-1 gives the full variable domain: EPEVTQTPSHQVTQMGQEVILRCVPISNHLYFYWYRQILGQKVEFLVSFYNNEISEKSEIFDDQFSVERPDGSNFTLKIRSTKLEDSAMYFCASTRTGGMNTEAFFGQGTRLTVV.